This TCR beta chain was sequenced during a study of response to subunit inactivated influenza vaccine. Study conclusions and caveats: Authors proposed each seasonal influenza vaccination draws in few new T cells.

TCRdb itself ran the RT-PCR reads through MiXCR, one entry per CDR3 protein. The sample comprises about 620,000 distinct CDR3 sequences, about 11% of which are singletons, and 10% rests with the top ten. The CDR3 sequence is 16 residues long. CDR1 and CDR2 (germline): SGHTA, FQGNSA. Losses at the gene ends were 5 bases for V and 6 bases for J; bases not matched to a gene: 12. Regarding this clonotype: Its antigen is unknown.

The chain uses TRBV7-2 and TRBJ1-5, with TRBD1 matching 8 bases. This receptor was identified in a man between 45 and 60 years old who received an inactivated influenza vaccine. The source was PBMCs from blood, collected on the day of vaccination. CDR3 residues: CASSPHGQGASQPQHF. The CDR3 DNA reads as TGTGCCAGCAGCCCCCACGGGCAGGGGGCGAGTCAGCCCCAGCATTTT.